These 27 T cell receptor beta chains share one sample of origin, sequenced in a study of tumor and adjacent non-tumor tissue in lung cancer. A modified ARM-PCR protocol with three rounds of nested PCR amplified TCRbeta. TCRdb reprocessed the multiplex PCR reads with MiXCR, giving one entry per CDR3 protein. The data hold 68,000 or so distinct CDR3 sequences, with just under 60% observed a single time. No cell sorting was done before RNA was extracted from the tissue. Material for sequencing was lung tumor tissue. The receptors here all came from a man aged 50-59 years with non-small cell lung cancer.

This clonotype was counted a few times. It may be a read error: a sequence one base away is much more abundant. The rearrangement uses TRBV6-6 and TRBJ2-7; D gene uncertain. Germline V CDR1 and CDR2: MNHNY, SVGAGI (reference sequence). This CDR3 comprises 13 residues. The CDR3 coding sequence is TGTGCTACGCTTGGCGACGCACTCTACGAGCAGTACTTC. Its translation is CATLGDALYEQYF.

Remarks on this clonotype: The junction shows a germline mismatch at one end, possibly a read error. This chain joins TRBV6-6 and TRBJ2-3; 7 bases are a match to TRBD2. The CDR3 is 13 residues long. CDR1 and CDR2 from the germline V gene are MNHNY and SVGAGI (reference sequence). This CDR3 reads CAVRDYVADTQYF. As DNA, the CDR3 is TGTGCCGTCAGGGACTATGTCGCAGATACTCAGTATTTT.

A word on this clonotype: The conserved phenylalanine or tryptophan is not found at the CDR3 terminus, so this likely reflects a read error. The DNA is omitted, as the CDR3 cannot be located on it reliably, and the CDR3 follows TCRdb's listing. The chain combines TRBV11-2 with TRBJ2-1; the table's D call TRBD1 went unverified against the DNA. CDR1 and CDR2 (germline): SGHAT, FQNNGV. The CDR3 sequence runs 12 residues, both termini included. Here the CDR3 reads CASSLRDMGGFS.

V gene TRBV29-1 combines with J gene TRBJ2-7; 8 positions agree with TRBD2. Germline CDR1 SQVTM, CDR2 ANQGSEA. This CDR3 region has 13 residues. CDR3 amino acids: CRVAPSGCYEQYF. The CDR3 DNA follows: TGCAGGGTCGCTCCTAGCGGGTGCTACGAGCAGTACTTC.

This clonotype was counted a few times. The CDR3 DNA reads as TGCAGTGTGTGGCTATCGGGAGGACAAGAGACCCAGTACTTC. It codes for CSVWLSGGQETQYF. This sequence joins TRBV29-1 and TRBJ2-5; 7 bases agree with TRBD2. Germline V gives CDR1 SQVTM, CDR2 ANQGSEA. The CDR3 has 14 amino acids.

This clonotype was seen just once. Germline and junction disagree at one end, which may indicate a read error. The chain links TRBV6-2 or TRBV6-3 to TRBJ2-7; D unresolved. Germline-derived CDR1 and CDR2 are MNHEY and SVGEGT. The CDR3 contains 12 residues. The CDR3 coding sequence is TGTCCCAGCAGTTATGTTTTTGAGGAGCAGTACTTC. Translating it yields CPSSYVFEEQYF.

The chain is built from TRBV11-2 and TRBJ2-1; tentative D call: TRBD2 (5 bases). Trimming shortened V by 4 bases and J by 2 bases, and 18 bases separated the two germline ends. The CDR3 contains 17 residues. The germline V gene has CDR1 SGHAT and CDR2 FQNNGV. CDR3 sequence: CASSSFLGAATYNEQFF. In DNA form, the CDR3 reads TGTGCCAGCAGCTCTTTCCTGGGAGCGGCTACCTACAATGAGCAGTTCTTC.

Note on this clonotype: A read error may account for a junction end that differs from germline. V usage is TRBV28 and J usage is TRBJ2-2; possibly TRBD2 for D (6 bases). The CDR3 is 13 amino acids. The germline gives CDR1 MDHEN, CDR2 SYDVKM. The CDR3 nucleotides read TGTGTCAGCAGTTCCTCGGGAGCCGGGGAGCTGTTTTTT. Amino acid sequence: CVSSSSGAGELFF.

This clonotype appeared many times. This sequence joins TRBV7-9 and TRBJ2-7; 11 positions match TRBD2. The CDR3 contains 13 residues. The V segment lost 5 bases and the J segment 9 bases; nucleotides outside the gene matches: 6. The V gene's germline CDR1 is SEHNR and CDR2 FQNEAQ (reference sequence). CDR3 DNA sequence: TGTGCCAGCAGCACCGGGACTAGCGGACGGCAGTACTTC. Amino acids: CASSTGTSGRQYF.

In its sample, this clonotype was seen many times. V gene TRBV29-1 combines with J gene TRBJ2-1, with TRBD1 matching 9 bases. The CDR3 totals 14 residues. Unmatched junction bases numbered 8, after V lost 4 bases and J lost 7 bases. Germline V gives CDR1 SQVTM, CDR2 ANQGSEA. The CDR3 nucleotides are TGCAGCGTTGGGAGGGGGACAGGGACAAATGAGCAGTTCTTC. It specifies CSVGRGTGTNEQFF.

In its sample, this clonotype was seen once. The DNA is omitted, as the CDR3 cannot be located on it reliably, and the CDR3 follows TCRdb's listing. J is TRBJ1-4 and V is TRBV30; the table's D call of TRBD1 was not tested on the DNA. The germline V gene has CDR1 GTSNPN and CDR2 SVGIG (reference sequence). The CDR3 is 12 amino acids long, termini counted. CDR3 region: CAWGRGSEEPFF.

A remark on this clonotype: Without the conserved terminal phenylalanine or tryptophan, this CDR3 likely stems from a read error. The chain is built from TRBV11-2 and TRBJ1-6; 7 bases are shared with TRBD1. CDR1 is SGHAT, CDR2 FQNNGV, per germline. CDR3 length: 15 amino acids. The CDR3 nucleotides read TGTGCCGGCAGCCCGTACAGGGGCCATAATTCACCCCTCCACCTT. Protein product: CAGSPYRGHNSPLHL.

With regard to this clonotype: Just one base apart from a much larger clone, this may be a read error. The rearrangement joins TRBV5-5 to TRBJ2-6; a weak D match, TRBD2 (7 bases). The CDR3 is 17 amino acids. The germline V gene has CDR1 SGHKS and CDR2 YYEKEE (reference sequence). Trimming left V 4 bases short and J 12 bases short, with 26 bases between. CDR3 nucleotides: TGTGCCAGCAGCCTCAAACCTACCGGGGGGCTCCATGGCGTCCTGACTTTC. This translates into CASSLKPTGGLHGVLTF.

This clonotype has only a few counts. The CDR3 DNA follows: TGCGCCAGCAGCTTGGACAGCACGGAGCAGTTCTTC. Its protein is CASSLDSTEQFF. The V and J genes are TRBV5-1 and TRBJ2-1; no definite D call. Germline CDR1 and CDR2: SGHRS and YFSETQ. The CDR3 contains 12 residues. The V and J ends lost 0 bases and 10 bases respectively, with 8 bases between them.

In regard to this clonotype: Being one base from a much bigger clone, this may be a read error. The J gene is TRBJ2-7, the V gene TRBV5-1, with a tentative D call TRBD2 (6 bases). From germline, CDR1 is SGHRS and CDR2 YFSETQ. CDR3 size: 14 residues. The V end lost 0 bases, the J end lost 5 bases, and 12 bases lay between the germline ends. CDR3 loop: CASSLGRVFDEQYF. Here the CDR3 DNA reads TGCGCCAGCAGCTTGGGGAGGGTCTTTGACGAGCAGTACTTC.

The chain couples TRBV28 to TRBJ2-7; D might be TRBD2 (5 bases). From germline, CDR1 is MDHEN and CDR2 SYDVKM. The CDR3 has 15 amino acids. Trimming cost V 10 bases and J 2 bases, with 21 bases left between them. The CDR3 DNA follows: TGTGCCACCTTAAGCCAGGCTAGCAGAGCCTACGAGCAGTACTTC. Amino acid sequence: CATLSQASRAYEQYF.

This clonotype is large (0.1 to 1%). The chain has TRBV11-1 and TRBJ2-1, with D hard to call. Germline-derived CDR1 and CDR2 are SGHAT and FQDESV (reference sequence). CDR3 length: 12 residues. Between the trimmed V and J ends, which lost 5 bases and 8 bases, there was a span of 10 bases. This chain's CDR3 is CASSPQVDEQFF. The CDR3 DNA reads as TGTGCCAGCAGCCCCCAGGTCGATGAGCAGTTCTTC.

Points on this clonotype: A much larger clonotype is one base distant, so this may be a read error. The gene calls are TRBV5-1 and TRBJ2-3, with no clear D. Germline-derived CDR1 and CDR2 are SGHRS and YFSETQ. This CDR3 is 14 amino acids long. V shed 3 bases and J shed 3 bases, with 11 bases lying between them. The CDR3 reads CASSSPTETDTQYF. CDR3 bases: TGCGCCAGCAGCTCCCCCACAGAAACAGATACGCAGTATTTT.

Details on this clonotype: The missing conserved phenylalanine or tryptophan at the end of this CDR3 makes a read error likely. The chain couples TRBV25-1 to TRBJ1-2; 8 positions agree with TRBD1. The CDR3 is 13 amino acids. From germline, CDR1 is MGHDK and CDR2 SYGVNS. The DNA of the CDR3 is TGTGTCAGCAATGGCGACAGGGGCTATGGCTACACCCTC. It is translated as CVSNGDRGYGYTL.

In the case of this clonotype: A read error may explain this, as a much larger clone is one base away. The conserved phenylalanine or tryptophan normally closing the CDR3 is absent here, so this likely arose from a read error. The J gene is TRBJ2-6, the V gene TRBV4-2; D unclear. Looked up from germline, CDR1 is LGHNA and CDR2 is YNFKEQ. Trimming left V 6 bases short and J 0 bases short, with 9 bases between. This CDR3 has 15 amino acids. CDR3 sequence reads: CASRSDPSGANVLTI. DNA for the CDR3: TGTGCCAGCAGAAGCGACCCCTCTGGGGCCAACGTCCTGACTATC.

In the case of this clonotype: This could be a read error, since a much larger clone is one nucleotide away. This chain links TRBV7-3 with TRBJ2-7, with a weak D call TRBD2 (6 bases). Germline CDR1 and CDR2: SGHTA and FQGTGA. The CDR3 runs 13 residues. The CDR3, as DNA: TGTGCCAGGAGCTTAGACGGAGGGCACGAGCAGTACTTC. The encoded protein is CARSLDGGHEQYF.

Points on this clonotype: The junction departs from germline at one end; a sequencing error may be responsible. The CDR3 reads CTSNSPGEWGQTYEQYF. DNA for the CDR3: TGTACCAGCAATTCGCCGGGCGAGTGGGGACAGACCTACGAGCAGTACTTC. This chain joins TRBV11-2 and TRBJ2-7; 7 nucleotides line up with TRBD1. The CDR3 is made up of 17 amino acids. The germline V gene has CDR1 SGHAT and CDR2 FQNNGV.

In its sample, this clonotype was seen many times. The chain links TRBV10-3 to TRBJ2-7, with 7 bases aligning to TRBD1. The CDR3 covers 13 residues. V lost 10 bases and J lost 3; bases outside the gene matches: 9. Germline lookup yields CDR1 ENHRY and CDR2 SYGVKD. CDR3: CATMGRDSYEQYF. The CDR3 DNA is TGTGCCACCATGGGCCGGGACAGCTACGAGCAGTACTTC.

On this clonotype: Likely a read error: the CDR3 ends without its conserved phenylalanine or tryptophan. The V gene is TRBV7-9, the J gene TRBJ2-4; 7 nucleotides line up with TRBD1. The CDR3 runs 14 residues. V dropped 4 bases and J dropped 7; count of bases not matched to a gene: 7. Germline loops: CDR1 SEHNR, CDR2 FQNEAQ (reference sequence). CDR3 bases: TGTGCCAGCAGCTCGCCCGACAGGGACAACATTCAGTACTCC. As protein: CASSSPDRDNIQYS.

V usage is TRBV11-2 and J usage is TRBJ1-6; D not resolved. Trimming took off 5 bases at V and 14 bases at J, with 25 bases between the two ends. The germline V gene has CDR1 SGHAT and CDR2 FQNNGV. The CDR3 covers 16 residues. CDR3 residues: CASSPKAGSENLALHF. The CDR3 nucleotides read TGTGCCAGCAGCCCTAAGGCCGGTTCCGAAAATTTGGCCCTCCACTTT.

Details on this clonotype: Here the CDR3 omits its conserved ending phenylalanine or tryptophan, so a read error is the likely source. CDR3 sequence: CATSDFPGKGSNEQFL. The CDR3 region has the DNA TGTGCCACCAGTGATTTCCCCGGGAAAGGGTCGAATGAGCAGTTCCTC. This sequence joins TRBV24-1 and TRBJ2-1; the D gene is possibly TRBD2 (5 bases). CDR3 length: 16 amino acids. Trimming removed 1 base at V and 7 bases at J, with 16 bases between. CDR1 and CDR2 from the germline V gene are KGHDR and SFDVKD.

This clonotype has a count of ten or more. V is TRBV11-2 and J is TRBJ2-5, with D possibly called TRBD1 or TRBD2 (5 bases each). Trimming removed 5 bases from V and 2 bases from J, with 9 bases in between. The CDR3 covers 13 residues. In germline, CDR1 is SGHAT, CDR2 FQNNGV. The CDR3 sequence: CASSVGTQETQYF. CDR3 bases: TGTGCCAGCAGCGTGGGGACGCAAGAGACCCAGTACTTC.